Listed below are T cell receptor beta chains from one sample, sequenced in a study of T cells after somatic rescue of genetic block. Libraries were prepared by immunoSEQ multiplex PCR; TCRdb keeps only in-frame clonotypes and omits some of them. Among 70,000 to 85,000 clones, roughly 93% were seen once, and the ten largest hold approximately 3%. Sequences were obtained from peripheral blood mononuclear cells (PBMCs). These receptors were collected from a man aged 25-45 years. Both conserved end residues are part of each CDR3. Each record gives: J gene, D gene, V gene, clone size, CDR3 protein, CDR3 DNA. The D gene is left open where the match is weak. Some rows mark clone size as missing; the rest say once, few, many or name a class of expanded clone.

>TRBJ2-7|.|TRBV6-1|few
CASSVSTFSGQYF
TGTGCCAGCAGCGTTTCAACTTTCTCTGGACAGTACTTC
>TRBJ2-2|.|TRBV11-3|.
CASSRGWASTGELFF
TGTGCCAGCAGCCGAGGCTGGGCCAGCACCGGGGAGCTGTTTTTT
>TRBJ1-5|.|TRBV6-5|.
CASRSGYGNQPQHF
TGTGCCAGCAGGTCAGGGTATGGCAATCAGCCCCAGCATTTT
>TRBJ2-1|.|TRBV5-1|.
CASSQGGVVVGEQFF
TGCGCCAGCAGCCAGGGTGGGGTAGTAGTGGGTGAGCAGTTCTTC
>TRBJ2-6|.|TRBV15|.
CATSPHGGTGANVLTF
TGTGCCACCAGCCCCCATGGGGGGACCGGGGCCAACGTCCTGACTTTC
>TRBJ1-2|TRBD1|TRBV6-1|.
CASSPGQGPYGYTF
TGTGCCAGCAGTCCGGGACAGGGACCCTATGGCTACACCTTC
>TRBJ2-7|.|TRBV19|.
CASSEGGPREQYF
TGTGCCAGTAGTGAAGGGGGGCCGAGAGAGCAGTACTTC
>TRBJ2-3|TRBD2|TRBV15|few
CATSNPPAGVDTQYF
TGTGCCACCAGCAACCCTCCGGCGGGAGTGGATACGCAGTATTTT
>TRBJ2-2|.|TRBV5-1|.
CASSLGLLGELFF
TGCGCCAGCAGCTTGGGCCTACTCGGGGAGCTGTTTTTT
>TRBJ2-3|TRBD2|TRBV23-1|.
CASSLRTSSADTQYF
TGCGCCAGCAGTCTAAGGACTAGCTCCGCAGATACGCAGTATTTT
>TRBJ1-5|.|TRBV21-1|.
CASSEEGQGITHSNQPQHF
TGTGCCAGCAGCGAAGAGGGACAGGGGATTACCCATAGCAATCAGCCCCAGCATTTT
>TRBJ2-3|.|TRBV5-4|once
CASTPDPSTDTQYF
TGTGCCAGCACCCCTGACCCGAGCACAGATACGCAGTATTTT
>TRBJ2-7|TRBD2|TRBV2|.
CASAKASGSYEQYF
TGTGCCAGCGCAAAGGCTAGCGGGAGCTACGAGCAGTACTTC
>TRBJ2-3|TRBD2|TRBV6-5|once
CASSRLAGGSDTQYF
TGTGCCAGCAGCCGACTAGCGGGGGGGTCAGATACGCAGTATTTT
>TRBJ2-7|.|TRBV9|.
CASSPRTVGTYEQYF
TGTGCCAGCAGCCCGAGGACAGTCGGCACCTACGAGCAGTACTTC
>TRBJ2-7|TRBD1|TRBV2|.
CASTGQGGPYEQYF
TGTGCCAGCACGGGACAGGGAGGTCCCTACGAGCAGTACTTC
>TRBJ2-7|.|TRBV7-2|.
CASSFAPGTYGYEQYF
TGTGCCAGCAGCTTTGCCCCCGGGACTTATGGTTACGAGCAGTACTTC
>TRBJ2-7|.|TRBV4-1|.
CASSQAPGPTYEQYF
TGCGCCAGCAGCCAAGCTCCGGGACCGACCTACGAGCAGTACTTC
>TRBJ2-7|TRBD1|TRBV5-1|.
CASSLGTGGDEQYF
TGCGCCAGCAGCTTGGGGACAGGGGGGGACGAGCAGTACTTC
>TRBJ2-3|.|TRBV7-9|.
CASGRGGLDTDTQYF
TGTGCCAGCGGGCGGGGTGGACTCGACACAGATACGCAGTATTTT
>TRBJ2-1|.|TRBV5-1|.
CASSSTTGSSYNEQFF
TGCGCCAGCAGCTCGACGACAGGAAGCTCCTACAATGAGCAGTTCTTC
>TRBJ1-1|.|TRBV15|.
CATSSEGDTEAFF
TGTGCCACCAGCAGTGAGGGGGACACTGAAGCTTTCTTT
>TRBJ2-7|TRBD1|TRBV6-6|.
CASSYEGQGTYEQYF
TGTGCCAGCAGTTACGAGGGACAGGGGACCTACGAGCAGTACTTC
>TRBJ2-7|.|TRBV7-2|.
CACARVPENEQYF
TGTGCCTGCGCCCGGGTACCCGAAAACGAGCAGTACTTC
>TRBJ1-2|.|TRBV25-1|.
CASREEDYGYTF
TGTGCCAGCAGGGAGGAAGACTATGGCTACACCTTC
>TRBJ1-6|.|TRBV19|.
CASSLQGTDNSPLHF
TGTGCCAGTAGTCTCCAGGGCACAGATAATTCACCCCTCCACTTT
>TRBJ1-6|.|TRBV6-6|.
CASSRDRDYSPLHF
TGTGCCAGCAGCCGTGACAGAGACTACTCACCCCTCCACTTT
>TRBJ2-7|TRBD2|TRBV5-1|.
CASSLAAGARGEQYF
TGCGCCAGCAGCTTGGCAGCGGGAGCCAGGGGCGAGCAGTACTTC
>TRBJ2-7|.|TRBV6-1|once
CASSERYGYEQYF
TGTGCCAGCAGTGAACGGTACGGCTACGAGCAGTACTTC
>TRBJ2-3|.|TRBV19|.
CASSIGENGDPQYF
TGTGCCAGTAGTATAGGGGAGAATGGGGATCCGCAGTATTTT
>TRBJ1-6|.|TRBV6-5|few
CASTTSSPNSPLHF
TGTGCCAGCACAACGAGTTCACCCAATTCACCCCTCCACTTT
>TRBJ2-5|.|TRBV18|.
CASSPPARRETQYF
TGTGCCAGCTCACCACCCGCGAGACGAGAGACCCAGTACTTC
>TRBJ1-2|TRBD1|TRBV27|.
CASSPYRGSYGYTF
TGTGCCAGCAGTCCATACAGGGGAAGCTATGGCTACACCTTC
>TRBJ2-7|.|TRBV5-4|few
CASSLNLYEQYF
TGTGCCAGCAGCTTGAACCTATACGAGCAGTACTTC
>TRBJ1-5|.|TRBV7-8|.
CASSAGGNQPQHF
TGTGCCAGCAGCGCAGGAGGCAATCAGCCCCAGCATTTT
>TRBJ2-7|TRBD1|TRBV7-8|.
CASTKRDRVGVYEQYF
TGTGCCAGCACCAAAAGGGACAGGGTGGGGGTCTACGAGCAGTACTTC
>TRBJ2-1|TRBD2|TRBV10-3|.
CAISAAAGEMNEQFF
TGTGCCATCAGTGCGGCGGCGGGGGAGATGAATGAGCAGTTCTTC
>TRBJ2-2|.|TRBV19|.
CASSIATNTGELFF
TGTGCCAGTAGTATAGCCACGAACACCGGGGAGCTGTTTTTT
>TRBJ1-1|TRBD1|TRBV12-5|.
CASGRQGNTEAFF
TGTGCTAGTGGACGACAGGGTAACACTGAAGCTTTCTTT
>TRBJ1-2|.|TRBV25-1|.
CASSEFNLGGYTF
TGTGCCAGCAGTGAATTTAACCTTGGAGGCTACACCTTC